This T cell receptor beta chain was identified during a study of spatial heterogeneity in lung cancer (dated by TCRdb to 2018 to 2020). For the wider study: More beta-chain than alpha-chain transcripts were consistently detected, likely reflecting higher beta-chain transcript abundance. TCR repertoire features were related to nonsynonymous mutation counts determined by whole-exome sequencing of tumor tissue. In the raw uncorrected reads, each unique combination of TCR and UMI appeared more than ten times on average. Both alpha and beta chains were TCR-sequenced in samples taken at surgery, namely 220 tumor regions, 63 to 70 matched nontumor lung samples and approximately 51 PBMC samples. The study quantitatively compared TCR alpha and beta repertoires across multiple tumor regions, matched nontumor lung and blood in non-small cell lung cancer. Summary of the overall study and its limitations: Confirming at a functional level the hypothesis that regional TCRs recognize regional mutations was considered to require additional single-cell paired TCR alpha and beta sequencing. Ubiquitous expanded tumor TCRs were found in blood more often at tumor resection than at routine follow-up.

This clonotype appeared many times. The specificity of this receptor is unknown. It has no much larger one-base neighbor in the sample; base qualities were not kept. Including cysteine and phenylalanine, the CDR3 has 14 amino acids. The retained sequence is limited to the CDR3, 42 bases, with the frame set at the first base. The CDR1 and CDR2 encoded by the germline V gene (reference sequence) are DFQATT and SNEGSKA. The V end gives up 1 base and the J end 0 bases, leaving 3 bases in the junction not matched to a gene. Receptor libraries were prepared by 5' RACE. For sequencing, a NextSeq 500 was employed. To allow correction of PCR and sequencing errors, the TCR library protocol tagged every TCR cDNA molecule with a unique molecular identifier. In the original analysis: TCR identification, UMI-based error correction and CDR3 extraction were performed with Decombinator tools. Expanded TCRs were defined as those above a frequency of 2 per 1,000, corresponding to the top 1% of the tumor frequency distribution. Renyi diversity was calculated using the R vegan package after each repertoire was subsampled 100 times to 5,000 TCRs. CDR3 similarity networks were built from amino acid triplet string-kernel similarity, connecting CDR3s with pairwise similarity above 0.82. The raw public data were reprocessed by TCRdb itself: fastp quality trimming at Q25, MiXCR clonotype calling, in-frame beta chains only. For every CDR3 protein sequence, its rows merge into one entry that carries the most common genes and DNA. TCRdb assigned the V and J calls; the authors' analysis was not used. For this sample there are some 100,000 distinct CDR3 sequences; roughly 10% appear just once. The biggest ten clones account for 6.9% of the sample.

Per the publication, the time point label means: sample taken at primary tumor resection. For TCR sequencing, whole RNA was extracted from tumor and nontumor lung tissue, or from cryopreserved PBMC samples, and no cell sorting was done. The donors were about 71 patients from the lung TRACERx cohort who had early-stage, untreated non-small cell lung cancer. Only patients with enough RNA available from two or more tumor regions were chosen for TCR sequencing. The receptor's source is a male donor with early-stage non-small cell lung cancer. The material was PBMCs, obtained at surgery. The sequence links TRBV20-1 to TRBJ2-7, with 7 bases aligning to TRBD2. The nucleotide sequence is TGCAGTGCTAGAGTACGCGGGAGCTCCTACGAGCAGTACTTC. This sequence encodes CSARVRGSSYEQYF.